This T cell receptor beta chain was observed in a study of T cell responses to AZD1222 COVID-19 vaccine. Generated by immunoSEQ multiplex PCR, the TCRdb table keeps only in-frame clones and is missing some. The sample records about 180,000 clones, approximately 86% being singletons. Deletions cut 3 bases from V and 8 bases from J, with 7 bases between. The CDR3 is 11 amino acids. Germline V gene sequence: CDR1 MDHEN, CDR2 SYDVKM. The study, taken as a whole, reports: Just a handful of AZD1222 recipients were seropositive at baseline.

A remark on this clone: Its matching antigen is unknown.

This chain joins TRBV28 and TRBJ1-1; D not certain. The source of this sequence is an adult in good health. The input for sequencing was peripheral blood, taken on day 0 of AZD1222 vaccination. The CDR3 DNA reads TGTGCCAGCAGTTTTAGTGGGGAAGCTTTCTTT. Its translation is CASSFSGEAFF.